This T cell receptor (beta chain) is from a study of blood T cell repertoires in COVID-19. Study overall: Italy, Spain and the United States were the sources of the convalescent and acute COVID-19 samples. In each case, the material was cDNA or gDNA derived from T cells, B-cell-depleted T cells, or PBMCs.

In the authors' workflow: Cell counts per sample came from amplifying reference gene primers. Data came from immunoSEQ multiplex PCR; TCRdb stores just in-frame clones and leaves some out. The V and J calls and the clone size are those of that table, but D and trimming were determined from the DNA. The sample carries approximately 190,000 clones, roughly 80% recorded once. CDR3 length equals 11 residues. Trimming took off 7 bases at V and 4 bases at J, with 10 bases between the two ends. CDR1 SQVTM and CDR2 ANQGSEA come from the germline V gene. The source of this sequence is a man between 60 and 75 years old with acute or convalescent COVID-19. Sequencing was carried out using peripheral blood. This chain uses TRBV29-1 with TRBJ1-2; the D is unclear. The CDR3 protein is CSGQESYGYTF. The CDR3 coding sequence is TGCAGCGGTCAGGAATCCTATGGCTACACCTTC.